This T cell receptor (beta chain) was retrieved from a study of blood T cell repertoires in COVID-19. At the level of the study: Sites across the United States, Italy and Spain contributed samples from acute and convalescent COVID-19.

This clone was counted a few times. The V and J ends lost 5 bases and 10 bases, in that order; junction bases with no gene match: 8. This CDR3 is 14 amino acids long. Germline values: CDR1 SGHRS, CDR2 YFSETQ. The protocol was immunoSEQ multiplex PCR, while the TCRdb copy is restricted to in-frame clones and leaves out a portion. In the table there are 250,000 to 300,000 clones, approximately 82% of which are singletons. The sequence came from a man of 80 years or more with acute or convalescent COVID-19. The sequenced sample was peripheral blood. This chain links TRBV5-1 with TRBJ1-6; TRBD1 agrees at 8 bases. The CDR3, as DNA: TGCGCCAGCAGGGAGGGACAGGCCGTATCACCCCTCCACTTT. This codes for CASREGQAVSPLHF.